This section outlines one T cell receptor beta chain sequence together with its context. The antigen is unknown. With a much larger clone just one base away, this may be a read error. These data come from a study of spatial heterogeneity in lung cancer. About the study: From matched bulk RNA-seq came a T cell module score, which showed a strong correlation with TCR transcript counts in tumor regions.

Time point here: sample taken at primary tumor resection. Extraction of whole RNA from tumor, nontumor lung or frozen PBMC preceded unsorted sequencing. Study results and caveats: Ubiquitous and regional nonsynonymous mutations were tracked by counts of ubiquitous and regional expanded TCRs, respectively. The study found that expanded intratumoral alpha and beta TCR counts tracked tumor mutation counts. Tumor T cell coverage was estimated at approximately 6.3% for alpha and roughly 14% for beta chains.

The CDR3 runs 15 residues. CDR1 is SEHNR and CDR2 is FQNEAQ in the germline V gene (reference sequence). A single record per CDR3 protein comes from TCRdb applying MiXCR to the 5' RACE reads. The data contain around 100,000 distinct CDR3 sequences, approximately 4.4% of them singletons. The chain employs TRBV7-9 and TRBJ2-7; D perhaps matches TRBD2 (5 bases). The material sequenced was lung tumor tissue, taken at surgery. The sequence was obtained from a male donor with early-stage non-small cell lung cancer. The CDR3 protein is CASSMDSRFLYKQYF. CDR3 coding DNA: TGTGCCAGCAGCATGGACTCCCGGTTTCTCTACAAGCAGTACTTC.